These 8 T cell receptor beta chains share one sample of origin, sequenced in a study of cytomegalovirus exposure and HLA in healthy donors. Use of 60 Vbeta and 13 Jbeta primers characterized the PCR. Sequencing was performed with immunoSEQ multiplex PCR; in TCRdb, only in-frame clones are kept and a portion is missing. This table has about 160,000 clones, roughly four fifths appearing once. Sequences were obtained from PBMCs. Receptors originate from a woman aged 40 to 50 in good health and CMV-seronegative.

The rearrangement uses TRBV5-1 and TRBJ2-2; 9 bases match TRBD1. The CDR3 extends over 15 amino acids. The germline V gene has CDR1 SGHRS and CDR2 YFSETQ. V lost 0 bases and J lost 6; bases outside the gene matches: 3. CDR3 coding DNA: TGCGCCAGCAGCTTGGAGGGACAGGGAGCCGGGGAGCTGTTTTTT. This translates into CASSLEGQGAGELFF. Full variable domain (remainder filled in from reference TRBV5-1 and TRBJ2-2): KAGVTQTPRYLIKTRGQQVTLSCSPISGHRSVSWYQQTPGQGLQFLFEYFSETQRNKGNFPGRFSGRQFSNSRSEMNVSTLELGDSALYLCASSLEGQGAGELFFGEGSRLTVL.

The chain couples TRBV4-1 to TRBJ1-5, with 8 bases lining up with TRBD1. Unmatched junction bases numbered 3, after V lost 1 base and J lost 1 base. The CDR3 runs to 16 residues. CDR1 and CDR2 (germline): MGHRA, YSYEKL. This chain's CDR3 is CASSQVWDRSNQPQHF. CDR3 coding DNA: TGCGCCAGCAGCCAAGTCTGGGACAGGAGCAATCAGCCCCAGCATTTT.

The chain carries TRBV2 and TRBJ1-5, with 7 positions matching TRBD1. The CDR3 contains 15 residues. The germline gives CDR1 SNHLY, CDR2 FYNNEI. J lost 4 bases, V lost 2 bases, and 5 bases had no gene match. The CDR3 sequence is CASSEMTGPNQPQHF. CDR3 nucleotides: TGTGCCAGCAGTGAAATGACAGGGCCTAATCAGCCCCAGCATTTT.

J is TRBJ2-5 and V is TRBV10-1; TRBD1 agrees at 7 bases. Looked up from germline, CDR1 is WNHNN and CDR2 is SYGVQD (reference sequence). CDR3 length: 14 amino acids. J lost 2 bases, V lost 7 bases, and 7 bases had no gene match. CDR3 residues: CASNSGTAQETQYF. CDR3 DNA: TGCGCCAGCAACTCCGGGACAGCTCAAGAGACCCAGTACTTC.

The V gene is TRBV6-4, the J gene TRBJ2-2; 8 positions agree with TRBD2. V lost 2 bases and J lost 0; bases outside the gene matches: 2. The CDR3 spans 16 residues. CDR1 is MRHNA, CDR2 SNTAGT, per germline. CDR3: CASSDVRGANTGELFF. CDR3 bases: TGTGCCAGCAGTGACGTGCGGGGGGCGAACACCGGGGAGCTGTTTTTT.

The chain couples TRBV7-9 to TRBJ2-5, with D possibly TRBD2 on 6 matching bases. The germline V and J ends were trimmed by 5 bases and 5 bases, with 18 bases remaining between them. The germline gives CDR1 SEHNR, CDR2 FQNEAQ (reference sequence). CDR3 length: 15 residues. Here the CDR3 reads CASSPRFPRGETQYF. CDR3 nucleotides: TGTGCCAGCAGCCCCCGTTTCCCCCGGGGGGAGACCCAGTACTTC.

The chain combines TRBV27 with TRBJ1-1, with 8 bases lining up with TRBD1. V lost 6 bases to trimming and J lost 8 bases; unmatched junction nucleotides: 14. The CDR3 contains 15 residues. Germline CDR1 MNHEY, CDR2 SMNVEV (reference sequence). The CDR3 protein is CASSTGGNNLVEAFF. The CDR3 DNA reads as TGTGCCAGCAGCACAGGGGGTAACAACCTGGTGGAAGCTTTCTTT.

The rearrangement joins TRBV11-2 to TRBJ2-7; perhaps TRBD1 as D (6 bases). This CDR3 has 14 amino acids. Germline V lookup: CDR1 SGHAT, CDR2 FQNNGV. Trimming removed 1 base at V and 6 bases at J, with 13 bases between. The CDR3 sequence: CASSLGTVGLEQYF. Written as DNA, the CDR3 is TGTGCCAGCAGCTTAGGGACAGTGGGGCTCGAGCAGTACTTC.